The rows below give T cell receptor beta chains drawn from one sample of a study of T cell changes during pregnancy in multiple sclerosis. TCRdb keeps only in-frame clones here, not all; method: immunoSEQ multiplex PCR. Among under 40,000 clones listed, 90% to 95% were seen once. The source was CD4+ T cells from peripheral blood mononuclear cells, collected in the third trimester of pregnancy. These receptors were collected from a female donor in good health, enrolled as a control in a pregnancy study. CDR3s include the opening cysteine and the closing phenylalanine or tryptophan. The D gene is left open where the match is weak.

J,V,D,DNA,CDR3
TRBJ1-1,TRBV29-1,-,TGCAGCGCCTTCGCGGGGGGGGCCGACACTGAAGCTTTCTTT,CSAFAGGADTEAFF
TRBJ2-7,TRBV29-1,-,TGCAGCGCCCGGACCGGACTAAGTTCCTACGAGCAGTACTTC,CSARTGLSSYEQYF
TRBJ2-7,TRBV7-2,TRBD2,TGTGCCAGCAGCTTAGCTACGTCTAGCGGGCTTTACGAGCAGTACTTC,CASSLATSSGLYEQYF
TRBJ1-2,TRBV4-3,-,TGCGCCAGCAGCCAAGATTCAGCGGGGGTCTATGGCTACACCTTC,CASSQDSAGVYGYTF
TRBJ2-5,TRBV6-5,TRBD2,TGTGCCAGCAGTTACTCGAGCGGGGGAAAGACCCAGTACTTC,CASSYSSGGKTQYF
TRBJ2-1,TRBV7-2,TRBD2,TGTGCCAGCAAGTCGGGGGGAGCTAATGAGCAGTTCTTC,CASKSGGANEQFF
TRBJ2-5,TRBV27,TRBD2,TGTGCCAGCAGAGACCAGCGGGGGGTTCAAGAGACCCAGTACTTC,CASRDQRGVQETQYF
TRBJ2-1,TRBV7-9,-,TGTGCCAGCAGCCACAGGGCTAATGAGCAGTTCTTC,CASSHRANEQFF
TRBJ1-1,TRBV7-6,-,TGTGCCAGCAGCCGGGAGGACGGGAACACTGAAGCTTTCTTT,CASSREDGNTEAFF
TRBJ1-2,TRBV9,-,TGTGCCAGCAGCCAAGACAGTAACTATGGCTACACCTTC,CASSQDSNYGYTF
TRBJ1-1,TRBV7-2,TRBD1,TGTGCCAGCAGCCTGGACAGGGCCACTGAAGCTTTCTTT,CASSLDRATEAFF
TRBJ1-1,TRBV28,-,TGTGCCAGCAGCTATCGCAGGGCGACTGAAGCTTTCTTT,CASSYRRATEAFF
TRBJ2-7,TRBV7-9,TRBD2,TGTGCCAGCAGCCCGGGAGGGACTAAGGGGCTCTACGAGCAGTACTTC,CASSPGGTKGLYEQYF
TRBJ1-3,TRBV7-7,TRBD1,TGTGCTAGCAGCACGGGACAGGCTGGAAACACCATATATTTT,CASSTGQAGNTIYF
TRBJ1-1,TRBV6-4,-,TGTGCCAGCAGGCTTACTTCGAACACTGAAGCTTTCTTT,CASRLTSNTEAFF
TRBJ1-2,TRBV4-1,-,TGCGCCAGCAGCCAAGTAGGAGGACAGAGGCCCCACTATGGCTACACCTTC,CASSQVGGQRPHYGYTF
TRBJ2-1,TRBV9,TRBD2,TGTGCCAGCAGCTATGGGACTAGCGGGGGCAATGAGCAGTTCTTC,CASSYGTSGGNEQFF
TRBJ2-2,TRBV7-9,-,TGTGCCAGCAGCGCCCCAGGGGGAGGAACCGGGGAGCTGTTTTTT,CASSAPGGGTGELFF
TRBJ2-3,TRBV6-6,-,TGTGCCAGCAGCCGACGTGGTCGGGGAGGCACAGATACGCAGTATTTT,CASSRRGRGGTDTQYF
TRBJ1-3,TRBV11-2,TRBD1,TGTGCCAGCAGCTTAGTGGGACAGCGCTCTGGAAACACCATATATTTT,CASSLVGQRSGNTIYF
TRBJ2-7,TRBV7-2,-,TGTGCCAGCAGCCTGAACAGGGACTCCTACGAGCAGTACTTC,CASSLNRDSYEQYF
TRBJ1-3,TRBV5-4,-,TGTGCCAGCAGCTCCGGACTGACCTCTAGCGGAAACACCATATATTTT,CASSSGLTSSGNTIYF
TRBJ1-5,TRBV6-1,-,TGTGCCAGCAGTGAAGCGAGGAATCAGCCCCAGCATTTT,CASSEARNQPQHF